A selection of T cell receptor beta chains follows, all from one sample in a study of blood T cell repertoires in COVID-19. TCRdb keeps only in-frame clones here, not all; method: immunoSEQ multiplex PCR. In the table there are approximately 250,000 clones, about 88% of which are singletons. The sample was peripheral blood. The receptors originated from a man between 18 and 35 years old with active or convalescent COVID-19. Both conserved end residues are part of each CDR3. D genes are given only for firm matches. Rows may omit the clone size; those that give it use once, few, many or a size class.

TRBD2	TRBV6-5	TRBJ2-7	.	TGTGCCAGCAGTTACAGACTAGCGTCCTACGAGCAGTACTTC	CASSYRLASYEQYF
.	TRBV5-1	TRBJ2-7	.	TGCGCCAGCACCGCGGTAGGGGACTACGAGCAGTACTTC	CASTAVGDYEQYF
.	TRBV2	TRBJ1-5	.	TGTGCCAGCAGCCCCTCCTATAATCAGCCCCAGCATTTT	CASSPSYNQPQHF
.	TRBV9	TRBJ1-1	.	TGTGCCAGCAGCGTAGGGCAGGGATGGGGCACTGAAGCTTTCTTT	CASSVGQGWGTEAFF
.	TRBV9	TRBJ2-7	.	TGTGCCAGCAGCGTCGGGACTGTATTCTACGAGCAGTACTTC	CASSVGTVFYEQYF
.	TRBV30	TRBJ1-1	.	TGTGCCTGGAGTGCTATGGGAGCCGGGGACACTGAAGCTTTCTTT	CAWSAMGAGDTEAFF
TRBD2	TRBV5-4	TRBJ2-3	once	TGTGCCAGCAGCGTCCGACTAGCGGGGAACACAGATACGCAGTATTTT	CASSVRLAGNTDTQYF
.	TRBV27	TRBJ1-6	.	TGTGCCAGCAGTTTATACCTCACCAGGGCAGGGGATTCACCCCTCCACTTT	CASSLYLTRAGDSPLHF
.	TRBV11-2	TRBJ1-6	.	TGTGCCAGCAGCCGAAGATCCGCTAGCTCCTATAATTCACCCCTCCACTTT	CASSRRSASSYNSPLHF
TRBD1	TRBV11-1	TRBJ2-7	.	TGTGCCAGCAGCCCCGTCGGCAGGGGGCCTTACGAGCAGTACTTC	CASSPVGRGPYEQYF
.	TRBV27	TRBJ1-1	.	TGTGCCAGCAGTTTATCACGGCAGACAAGCCAAGCCTTTGAAGCTTTCTTT	CASSLSRQTSQAFEAFF
TRBD1	TRBV11-3	TRBJ2-7	.	TGTGCCAGCAGCCTAGGGGAGACAGGGGCCTACGAGCAGTACTTC	CASSLGETGAYEQYF
.	TRBV7-2	TRBJ1-2	.	TGTGCCAGCAGCTTGGAGACAGCCAACTATGGCTACACCTTC	CASSLETANYGYTF
.	TRBV5-1	TRBJ2-1	few	TGCGCCAGCAGCTTGGTTGGGCATGAGCAGTTCTTC	CASSLVGHEQFF
.	TRBV6-5	TRBJ1-4	.	TGTGCCAGCAGTTACTCGACGGGGGGGGGCGATGAAAAACTGTTTTTT	CASSYSTGGGDEKLFF
TRBD2	TRBV30	TRBJ2-3	.	TGTGCCTGGAGACTAGCGGGAGGTGGTACGCAGTATTTT	CAWRLAGGGTQYF
.	TRBV6-5	TRBJ1-1	.	TGTGCCAGCACCAACGGGGGGCCCACTGAAGCTTTCTTT	CASTNGGPTEAFF
.	TRBV7-6	TRBJ1-2	.	TGTGCCAGCAGCTTAGCGGCAGGGGACCTCTTCTATGGCTACACCTTC	CASSLAAGDLFYGYTF
.	TRBV7-2	TRBJ1-1	.	TGTGCCAGCAGCCCACCAGGAAAGGGGCTTTCCCACACTGAAGCTTTCTTT	CASSPPGKGLSHTEAFF
TRBD1	TRBV2	TRBJ1-1	.	TGTGCCAGCACAGGGGACAGGGCCACTGAAGCTTTCTTT	CASTGDRATEAFF
.	TRBV27	TRBJ1-1	.	TGTGCCAGCAGTTTATCGATGGGGCTAAACACTGAAGCTTTCTTT	CASSLSMGLNTEAFF
.	TRBV28	TRBJ1-6	.	TGTGCCAGCAGTTTGTCGGGGGATCGTAATTCACCCCTCCACTTT	CASSLSGDRNSPLHF
TRBD1	TRBV7-9	TRBJ2-3	once	TGTGCCAGCAGCTGGGGACAGGGTGATGCAGATACGCAGTATTTT	CASSWGQGDADTQYF
.	TRBV28	TRBJ2-5	.	TGTGCCAGCAGGGGTTTGGGCACCCCGCGACAGGAGACCCAGTACTTC	CASRGLGTPRQETQYF
TRBD1	TRBV5-1	TRBJ2-2	.	TGCGCCAGCCAGACAGGGGGGAACACCGGGGAGCTGTTTTTT	CASQTGGNTGELFF
.	TRBV7-9	TRBJ1-2	.	TGTGCCAGCAGCTGGACAGTAGAGGGCTACACCTTC	CASSWTVEGYTF
TRBD1	TRBV5-6	TRBJ2-5	.	TGTGCCAGCAGCCCAACCTGGGCAGGGGGCGTCGAGACCCAGTACTTC	CASSPTWAGGVETQYF
TRBD1	TRBV6-5	TRBJ1-5	.	TGTGCCAGCAGAGGGGGCTCGGGCAATCAGCCCCAGCATTTT	CASRGGSGNQPQHF
TRBD1	TRBV19	TRBJ2-5	.	TGTGCCAGTAGTCGGGACAGAGGGGGTTGGGAGACCCAGTACTTC	CASSRDRGGWETQYF
TRBD2	TRBV9	TRBJ2-1	.	TGTGCCAGCAGCGCACGGGGGGTAAGCTCCTACAATGAGCAGTTCTTC	CASSARGVSSYNEQFF
.	TRBV2	TRBJ1-6	.	TGTGCCAGCAGTGAAGCCAGGGCCTATAATTCACCCCTCCACTTT	CASSEARAYNSPLHF
TRBD2	TRBV30	TRBJ2-2	.	TGTGCCTGGAAACGATTGGCGGGGGGTGGCACCGGGGAGCTGTTTTTT	CAWKRLAGGGTGELFF
TRBD2	TRBV7-9	TRBJ2-7	once	TGTGCCAGCACCCTGGACTCCGGGGGGTTCGAGCAGTACTTC	CASTLDSGGFEQYF
.	TRBV12-3/TRBV12-4	TRBJ1-2	once	TGTGCCAGCAGCCATACAGAGAACTATGGCTACACCTTC	CASSHTENYGYTF
.	TRBV4-1	TRBJ2-2	.	TGCGCCAGCAGCCAAGTTGTTCCAGCGGCGAACACCGGGGAGCTGTTTTTT	CASSQVVPAANTGELFF
.	TRBV28	TRBJ1-4	many	TGTGCCAGCAGTCCCCCGGGGGGGCCTAATGAAAAACTGTTTTTT	CASSPPGGPNEKLFF
TRBD1	TRBV4-2	TRBJ1-3	.	TGTGCCAGCAGCCAGGTACAGGGGGGACATGGAAACACCATATATTTT	CASSQVQGGHGNTIYF
TRBD2	TRBV15	TRBJ2-7	.	TGTGCCACCAGCAGGGGACTAGCGGACTACGAGCAGTACTTC	CATSRGLADYEQYF
.	TRBV3-1/TRBV3-2	TRBJ1-2	once	TGTGCCAGCAACGGCGGGTATGGCTACACCTTC	CASNGGYGYTF
TRBD1	TRBV28	TRBJ1-1	once	TGTGCCAGCAGGCGGACAGGAAACACTGAAGCTTTCTTT	CASRRTGNTEAFF
TRBD1	TRBV6-5	TRBJ2-1	few	TGTGCCAGCAGATCCGGGACAGGGACCTACAATGAGCAGTTCTTC	CASRSGTGTYNEQFF